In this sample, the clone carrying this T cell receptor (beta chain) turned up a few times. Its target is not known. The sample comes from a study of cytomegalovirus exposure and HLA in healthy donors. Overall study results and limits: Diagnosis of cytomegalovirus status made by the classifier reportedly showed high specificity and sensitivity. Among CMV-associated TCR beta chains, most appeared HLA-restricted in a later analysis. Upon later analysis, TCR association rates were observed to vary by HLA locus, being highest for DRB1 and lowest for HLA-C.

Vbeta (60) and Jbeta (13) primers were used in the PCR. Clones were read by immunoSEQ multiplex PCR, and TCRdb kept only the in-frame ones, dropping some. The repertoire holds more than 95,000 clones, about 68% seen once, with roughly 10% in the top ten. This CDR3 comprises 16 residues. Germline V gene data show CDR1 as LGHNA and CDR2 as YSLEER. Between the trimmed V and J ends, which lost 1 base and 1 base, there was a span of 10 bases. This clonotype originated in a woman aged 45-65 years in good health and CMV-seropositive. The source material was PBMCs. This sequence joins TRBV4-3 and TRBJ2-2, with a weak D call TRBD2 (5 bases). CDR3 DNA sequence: TGCGCCAGCAGCCAAGCGGAAGCGGTGAACACCGGGGAGCTGTTTTTT. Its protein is CASSQAEAVNTGELFF.